This T cell receptor beta chain derives from a study of Graves' ophthalmopathy and Graves' hyperthyroidism. None of the included patients had other autoimmune diseases, uncontrolled infections, pregnancy or lactation, as these led to exclusion. RNA served as the template for amplifying TCR beta CDR3 regions. Second-round multiplex PCR came after first-round RT-PCR with HTBI primers. TCRdb fed the multiplex PCR reads into MiXCR, producing one record per CDR3 protein. The sample contains about 480,000 distinct CDR3 sequences, 14% of which appear only once. This clonotype has ten or more counts. Sequences were obtained from blood. This receptor was obtained from a woman under 40 with Graves' ophthalmopathy.

CDR3 region: CASSMEREGSYEQYF. The CDR3 bases are TGTGCCAGTAGTATGGAACGGGAGGGCTCCTACGAGCAGTACTTC. The chain uses TRBV19 and TRBJ2-7; 8 bases map to TRBD2. The CDR3 is made up of 15 amino acids. V lost 3 bases, J lost 0 bases, and 4 bases stayed unmatched. Looked up from germline, CDR1 is LNHDA and CDR2 is SQIVND (reference sequence).